A single sample gave rise to the 7 T cell receptor beta chains below, sequenced in a study of T cells in Graves' hyperthyroidism and ophthalmopathy. TCR beta CDR3 sequences were amplified from RNA transcripts. Researchers ran a first-round RT-PCR on the TCR CDR3 using the HTBI primer set. TCRdb reprocessed the multiplex PCR reads via MiXCR and lists one record per CDR3 protein. The sample carries approximately 690,000 distinct CDR3 sequences, approximately 15% recorded once. Sequenced sample: blood. The receptors come from a woman between 50 and 59 years old with Graves' ophthalmopathy.

This clonotype was seen many times. J is TRBJ2-3 and V is TRBV7-9; D not certain. The CDR3 runs 15 residues. Trimming removed 0 bases from V and 6 bases from J, with 13 bases in between. The germline CDR1 and CDR2 sequences are SEHNR and FQNEAQ (reference sequence). The CDR3 DNA follows: TGTGCCAGCAGCTTAGCGAGTAGAACGCGGGATACGCAGTATTTT. Its protein is CASSLASRTRDTQYF.

This clonotype was observed many times. The chain couples TRBV27 to TRBJ1-5, with D maybe TRBD1 (5 bases). Germline CDR1 reads MNHEY; CDR2 reads SMNVEV (reference sequence). The V end was cut by 11 bases, the J end by 0 bases, with 17 bases between. The CDR3 is made up of 15 amino acids. Here the CDR3 DNA reads TGTGCCTATAATCGGGGGGACGATAGCAATCAGCCCCAGCATTTT. It specifies CAYNRGDDSNQPQHF.

This clonotype was counted a few times. The chain joins TRBV20-1 to TRBJ2-5, with TRBD2 matching 11 bases. The trim removed 3 bases at V and 5 bases at J, leaving 11 bases unmatched. CDR1 is DFQATT, CDR2 SNEGSKA, per germline (reference sequence). The CDR3 is made up of 16 amino acids. CDR3 amino acids: CSASGSGRADPETQYF. Here the CDR3 DNA reads TGCAGTGCTAGCGGTAGCGGGAGGGCGGATCCGGAGACCCAGTACTTC.

The chain joins TRBV10-3 to TRBJ1-2, with a possible D match to TRBD1 (5 bases). The CDR3 has 14 amino acids. The germline V gene encodes CDR1 ENHRY and CDR2 SYGVKD. Trimming took off 0 bases at V and 3 bases at J, with 8 bases between the two ends. The CDR3 loop reads CAISESRGDYGYTF. The CDR3 DNA follows: TGTGCCATCAGTGAGTCGCGGGGGGACTATGGCTACACCTTC.

This clonotype was recorded many times. The CDR3 loop is CASSFTTSTDTQYF. CDR3 nucleotides: TGTGCCAGCAGCTTTACAACTAGCACAGATACGCAGTATTTT. This chain links TRBV7-2 with TRBJ2-3, with unresolved D. Trimming shortened V by 3 bases and J by 0 bases, and 7 bases separated the two germline ends. Germline CDR1 and CDR2: SGHTA and FQGNSA. CDR3 length: 14 residues. The full variable domain, with the rest looked up from reference TRBV7-2 and TRBJ2-3, is GAGVSQSPSNKVTEKGKDVELRCDPISGHTALYWYRQSLGQGLEFLIYFQGNSAPDKSGLPSDRFSAERTGGSVSTLTIQRTQQEDSAVYLCASSFTTSTDTQYFGPGTRLTVL.

The chain uses TRBV18 and TRBJ1-5; possible D gene TRBD1, 5 bases. This CDR3 contains 15 residues. Trimming took off 4 bases at V and 6 bases at J, with 16 bases between the two ends. Germline V gene data show CDR1 as KGHSH and CDR2 as LQKENI. CDR3 region: CASSRARDWGQPQHF. In DNA form, the CDR3 reads TGTGCCAGCTCACGAGCCAGGGATTGGGGTCAGCCCCAGCATTTT.

This clonotype was found many times. The gene calls are TRBV28 and TRBJ1-1; TRBD1 might be the D (5 bases). The CDR3 totals 15 residues. Trimming pared 1 base from V and 1 base from J, leaving 10 bases between. Germline V CDR1 and CDR2: MDHEN, SYDVKM. The CDR3 coding sequence is TGTGCCAGCAGTTTATTACGGGGCCCGAACACTGAAGCTTTCTTT. This gives the protein CASSLLRGPNTEAFF. The full variable domain, completed using reference TRBV28 and TRBJ1-1, is DVKVTQSSRYLVKRTGEKVFLECVQDMDHENMFWYRQDPGLGLRLIYFSYDVKMKEKGDIPEGYSVSREKKERFSLILESASTNQTSMYLCASSLLRGPNTEAFFGQGTRLTVV.